This T cell receptor (beta chain) came from a study of cytomegalovirus exposure and HLA in healthy donors. CDR3 length: 15 amino acids. Germline-derived CDR1 and CDR2 are SEHNR and FQNEAQ (reference sequence). V trimming: 4 bases; J trimming: 3 bases; junction bases outside the gene matches: 8. PCR primers comprised 60 Vbeta and 13 Jbeta primers. TCRdb keeps only in-frame clones here, not all; method: immunoSEQ multiplex PCR. The sample holds about 170,000 clones, around 75% seen once. This sequence joins TRBV7-9 and TRBJ1-1; the match to TRBD1 covers 7 bases. The sample comprised PBMCs. The sequence was obtained from a male donor in good health and CMV-seronegative. The chain's CDR3 is CASSSQTGAHTEAFF. CDR3 nucleotides: TGTGCCAGCAGCTCCCAAACAGGGGCTCACACTGAAGCTTTCTTT.